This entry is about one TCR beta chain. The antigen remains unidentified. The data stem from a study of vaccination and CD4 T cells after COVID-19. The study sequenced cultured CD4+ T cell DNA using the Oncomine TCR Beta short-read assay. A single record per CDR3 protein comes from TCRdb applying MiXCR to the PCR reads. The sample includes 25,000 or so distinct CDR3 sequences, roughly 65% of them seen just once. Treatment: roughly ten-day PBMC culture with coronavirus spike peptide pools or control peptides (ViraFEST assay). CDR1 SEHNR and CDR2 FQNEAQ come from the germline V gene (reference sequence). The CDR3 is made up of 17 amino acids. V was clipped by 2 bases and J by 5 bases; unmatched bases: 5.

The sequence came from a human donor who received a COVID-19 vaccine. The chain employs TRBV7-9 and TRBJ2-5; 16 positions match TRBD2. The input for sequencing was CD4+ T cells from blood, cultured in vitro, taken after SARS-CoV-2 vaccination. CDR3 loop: CASSLSGTSGGEETQYF. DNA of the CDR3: TGTGCCAGCAGCTTATCTGGGACTAGCGGGGGGGAGGAGACCCAGTACTTC.